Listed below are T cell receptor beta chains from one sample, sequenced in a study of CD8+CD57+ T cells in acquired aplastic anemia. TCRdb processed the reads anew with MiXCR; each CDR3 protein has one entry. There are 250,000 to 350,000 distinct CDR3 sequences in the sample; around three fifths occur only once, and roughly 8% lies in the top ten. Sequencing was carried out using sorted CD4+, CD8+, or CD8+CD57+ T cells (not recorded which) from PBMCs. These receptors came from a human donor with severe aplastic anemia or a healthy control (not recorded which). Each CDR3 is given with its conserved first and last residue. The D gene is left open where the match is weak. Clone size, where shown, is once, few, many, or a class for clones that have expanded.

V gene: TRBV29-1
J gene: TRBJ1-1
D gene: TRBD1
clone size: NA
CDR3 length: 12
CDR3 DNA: TGCAGCGCTGAAGATTTGACAGGGGAAGCTTTCTTT
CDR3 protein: CSAEDLTGEAFF

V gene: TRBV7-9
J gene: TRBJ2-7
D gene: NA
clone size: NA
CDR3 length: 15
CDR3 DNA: TGTGCCAGCAGCCGACCCGGGACACCAACCTACGAGCAGTACTTC
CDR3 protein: CASSRPGTPTYEQYF

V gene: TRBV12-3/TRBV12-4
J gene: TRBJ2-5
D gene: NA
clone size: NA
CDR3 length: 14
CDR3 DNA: TGTGCCAGCAGGACGGACCTCGTGGGAGAGACCCAGTACTTC
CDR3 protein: CASRTDLVGETQYF

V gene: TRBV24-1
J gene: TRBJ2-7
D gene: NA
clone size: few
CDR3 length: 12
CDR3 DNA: TGTGCCACCAGTGCTACCGTCTACGAGCAGTACTTC
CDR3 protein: CATSATVYEQYF

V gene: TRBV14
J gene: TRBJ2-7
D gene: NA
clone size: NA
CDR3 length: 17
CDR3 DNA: TGTGCCAGCAGCCAAGATCTTCCCCGGATAGGGAGGCGGGAGCAGTACTTC
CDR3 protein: CASSQDLPRIGRREQYF

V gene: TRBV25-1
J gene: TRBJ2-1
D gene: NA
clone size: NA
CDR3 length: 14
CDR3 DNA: TGTGCCAGCAGTGTGGCCACAGGGAGGAATGAGCAGTTCTTC
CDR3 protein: CASSVATGRNEQFF

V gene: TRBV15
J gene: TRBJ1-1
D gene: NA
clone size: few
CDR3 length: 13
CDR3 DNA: TGTGCCACCAGCAAGGGTTGGGAAACTGAAGCTTTCTTT
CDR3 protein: CATSKGWETEAFF

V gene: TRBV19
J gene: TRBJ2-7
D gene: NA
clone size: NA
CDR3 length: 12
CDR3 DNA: TGTGCCAGTAGTTCTAGTTGGTACGAGCAGTACTTC
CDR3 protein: CASSSSWYEQYF

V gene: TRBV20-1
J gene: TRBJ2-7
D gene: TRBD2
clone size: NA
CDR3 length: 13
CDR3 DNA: TGCAGTGCCAGTAGCGGGGGGGCCCACGAGCAGTACTTC
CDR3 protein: CSASSGGAHEQYF

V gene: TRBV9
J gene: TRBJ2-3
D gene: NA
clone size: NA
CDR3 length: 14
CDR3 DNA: TGTGCCAGCAGCGTGGGTCAGGGGACAGATACGCAGTATTTT
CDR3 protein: CASSVGQGTDTQYF

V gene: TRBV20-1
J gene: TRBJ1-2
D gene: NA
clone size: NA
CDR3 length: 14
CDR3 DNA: TGCAGTGCTCGTCCTTCGGGGGCTATGTATGGCTACACCTTC
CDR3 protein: CSARPSGAMYGYTF

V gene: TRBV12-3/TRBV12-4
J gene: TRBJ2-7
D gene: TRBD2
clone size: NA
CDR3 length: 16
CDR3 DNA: TGTGCCAGCAGCCGAACTAGCGGGGGGCGAAACTACGAGCAGTACTTC
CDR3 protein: CASSRTSGGRNYEQYF

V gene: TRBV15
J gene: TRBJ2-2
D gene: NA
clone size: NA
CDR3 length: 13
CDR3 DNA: TGTGCCACCAGCAGAGACCCCCCCGGGGAGCTGTTTTTT
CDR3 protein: CATSRDPPGELFF

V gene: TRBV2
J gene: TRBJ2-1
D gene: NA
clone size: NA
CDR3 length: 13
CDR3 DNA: TGTGCCAGCAGTGAAGAGAGGGCGCGGGCGCAGTTCTTC
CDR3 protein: CASSEERARAQFF

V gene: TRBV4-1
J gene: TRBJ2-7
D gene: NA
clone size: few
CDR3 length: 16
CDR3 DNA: TGCGCCAGCAGCCAAGATCCAACAGGGCTTAACTACGAGCAGTACTTC
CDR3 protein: CASSQDPTGLNYEQYF

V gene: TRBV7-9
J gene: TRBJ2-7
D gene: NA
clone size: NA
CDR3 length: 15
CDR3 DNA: TGTGCCAGCAGCTCAACTAGCAAGAGCTCCTACGAGCAGTACTTC
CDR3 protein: CASSSTSKSSYEQYF

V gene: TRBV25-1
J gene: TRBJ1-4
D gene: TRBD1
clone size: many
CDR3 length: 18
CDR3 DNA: TGTGCCAGCAGTGACCCGTTGGGACAGGGGGCAACTAATGAAAAACTGTTTTTT
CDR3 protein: CASSDPLGQGATNEKLFF

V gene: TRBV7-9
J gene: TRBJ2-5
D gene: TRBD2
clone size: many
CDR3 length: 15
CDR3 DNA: TGTGCCAGCAGCTTAGGAGCGGGGGGGCAAGAGACCCAGTACTTC
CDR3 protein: CASSLGAGGQETQYF

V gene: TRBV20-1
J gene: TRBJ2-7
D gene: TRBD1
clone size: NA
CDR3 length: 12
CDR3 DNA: TGCAGTGCTAGGAGGACAGGGGTGGAGCAGTACTTC
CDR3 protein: CSARRTGVEQYF

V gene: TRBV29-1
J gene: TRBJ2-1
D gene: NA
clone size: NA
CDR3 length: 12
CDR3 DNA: TGCAGCGTTGAACTAGCCTACAATGAGCAGTTCTTC
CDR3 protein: CSVELAYNEQFF

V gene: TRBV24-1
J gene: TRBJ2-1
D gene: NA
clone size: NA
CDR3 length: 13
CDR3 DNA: TGTGCCACCAGTGACTCTACTAGGCATGAGCAGTTCTTC
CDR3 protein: CATSDSTRHEQFF

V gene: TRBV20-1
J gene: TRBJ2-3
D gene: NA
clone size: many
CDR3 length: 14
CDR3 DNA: TGCAGTGCTAGAGATTCCAGGCGACTCAATACGCAGTATTTT
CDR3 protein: CSARDSRRLNTQYF

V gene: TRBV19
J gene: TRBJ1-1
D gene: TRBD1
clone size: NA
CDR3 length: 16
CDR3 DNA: TGTGCCAGTAGTTCGACAGGGACTTTAGGGGCCACTGAAGCTTTCTTT
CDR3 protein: CASSSTGTLGATEAFF

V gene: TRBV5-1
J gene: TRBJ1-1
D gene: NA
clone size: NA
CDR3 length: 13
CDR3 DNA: TGCGCCAGCAGCTTTGACAGGATGAATGAAGCTTTCTTT
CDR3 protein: CASSFDRMNEAFF

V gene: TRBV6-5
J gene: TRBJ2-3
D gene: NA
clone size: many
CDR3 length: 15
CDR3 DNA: TGTGCCAGCACTCTTCTCGCCTCTAGCACAGATACGCAGTATTTT
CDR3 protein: CASTLLASSTDTQYF

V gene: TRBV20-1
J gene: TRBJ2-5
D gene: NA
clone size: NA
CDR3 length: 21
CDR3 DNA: TGCAGTGCTAGCTCTCTCCTTCCGGGTCCCTTAAAAAATGGCTACCAAGAGACCCAGTACTTC
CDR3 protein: CSASSLLPGPLKNGYQETQYF

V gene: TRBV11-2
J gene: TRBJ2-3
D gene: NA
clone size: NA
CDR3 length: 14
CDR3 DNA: TGTGCCAGCAGCTTAGGGACAGCCGGAAATGAGCAGTATTTT
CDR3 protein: CASSLGTAGNEQYF

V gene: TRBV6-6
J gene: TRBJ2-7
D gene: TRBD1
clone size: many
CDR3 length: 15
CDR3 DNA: TGTGCCAGCAGCGATCAAAGGACAGGGGGCTACGAGCAGTACTTC
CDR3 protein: CASSDQRTGGYEQYF

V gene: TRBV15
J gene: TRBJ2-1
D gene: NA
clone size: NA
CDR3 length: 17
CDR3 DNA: TGTGCCACCAGCAGACCGGGCGGACGGCTCCTTTACAATGAGCAGTTCTTC
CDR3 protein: CATSRPGGRLLYNEQFF

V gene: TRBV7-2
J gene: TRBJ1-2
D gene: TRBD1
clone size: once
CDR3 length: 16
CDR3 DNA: TGTGCCAGCAGCTTGTTCGGGACAGGGGGGGAGGATGGCTACACCTTC
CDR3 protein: CASSLFGTGGEDGYTF

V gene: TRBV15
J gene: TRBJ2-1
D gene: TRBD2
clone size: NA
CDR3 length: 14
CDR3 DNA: TGTGCCACCAGCTCCCGGGACTACCTTAATGAGCAGTTCTTC
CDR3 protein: CATSSRDYLNEQFF

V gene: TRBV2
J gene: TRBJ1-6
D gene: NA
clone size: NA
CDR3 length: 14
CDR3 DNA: TGTGCCAGCAGTACGCAGGGTAGTAATTCACCCCTCCACTTT
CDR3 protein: CASSTQGSNSPLHF

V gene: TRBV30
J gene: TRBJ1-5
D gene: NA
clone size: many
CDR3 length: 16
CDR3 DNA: TGTGCCTACCGATCGCGGACAGATCGTACTGCTCAGCCCCAGCATTTT
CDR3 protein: CAYRSRTDRTAQPQHF

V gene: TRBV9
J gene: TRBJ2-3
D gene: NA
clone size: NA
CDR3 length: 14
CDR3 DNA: TGTGCCAGCAGCATTACAGGGTACACAGATACGCAGTATTTT
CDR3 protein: CASSITGYTDTQYF

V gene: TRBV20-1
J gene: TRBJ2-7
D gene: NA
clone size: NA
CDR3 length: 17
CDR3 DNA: TGCAGTGCTAGAGATCGCGGAGGGAGGTTGGATTCCTACGAGCAGTACTTC
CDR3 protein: CSARDRGGRLDSYEQYF

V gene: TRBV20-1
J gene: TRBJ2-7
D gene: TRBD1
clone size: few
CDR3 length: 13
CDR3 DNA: TGCAGTGCCCTCCGACAGGGGACGGGCGAGCAGTACTTC
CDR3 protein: CSALRQGTGEQYF

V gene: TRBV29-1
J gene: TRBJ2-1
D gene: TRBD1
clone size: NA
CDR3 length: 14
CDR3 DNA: TGCAGCGTCGCCGGGACAGGGGGCTCGGCTGAGCAGTTCTTC
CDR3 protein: CSVAGTGGSAEQFF

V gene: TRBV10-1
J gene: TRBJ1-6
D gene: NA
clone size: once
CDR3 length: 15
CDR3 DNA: TGCGCCAGCACTGACGGAAGCTCCTATAATTCACCCCTCCACTTT
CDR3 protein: CASTDGSSYNSPLHF

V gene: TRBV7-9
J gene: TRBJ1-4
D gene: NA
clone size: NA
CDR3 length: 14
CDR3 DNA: TGTGCCAGCAGCTGCCGGACTGAGGATGAAAAACTGTTTTTT
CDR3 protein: CASSCRTEDEKLFF

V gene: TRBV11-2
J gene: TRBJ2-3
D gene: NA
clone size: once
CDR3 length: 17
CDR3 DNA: TGTGCCAGCAGCTTAGACTTGGGGGTGGGTAGCACAGATACGCAGTATTTT
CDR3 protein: CASSLDLGVGSTDTQYF

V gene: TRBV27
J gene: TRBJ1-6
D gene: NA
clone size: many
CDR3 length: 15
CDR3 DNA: TGTGCCAGCAGTCCACCGGGACTCAATAATTCACCCCTCCACTTT
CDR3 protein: CASSPPGLNNSPLHF

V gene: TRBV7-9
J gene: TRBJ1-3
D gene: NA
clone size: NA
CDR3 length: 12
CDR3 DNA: TGTGCCAGCAGCTTAGCTGGAAGCACCATATATTTT
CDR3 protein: CASSLAGSTIYF

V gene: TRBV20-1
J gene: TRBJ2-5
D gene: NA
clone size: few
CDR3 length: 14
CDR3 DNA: TGCAGTGCTAGGGTCACAGGGTCTCGGGAGACCCAGTACTTC
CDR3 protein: CSARVTGSRETQYF

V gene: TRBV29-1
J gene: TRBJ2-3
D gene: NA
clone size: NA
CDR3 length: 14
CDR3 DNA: TGCAGCGTTGAACGGCTAGGGGTGTCGGATACGCAGTATTTT
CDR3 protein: CSVERLGVSDTQYF

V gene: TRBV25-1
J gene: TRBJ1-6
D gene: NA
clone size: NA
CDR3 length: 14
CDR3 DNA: TGTGCCAGCAGTGAAGTCGGCGATAATTCACCCCTCCACTTT
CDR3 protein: CASSEVGDNSPLHF

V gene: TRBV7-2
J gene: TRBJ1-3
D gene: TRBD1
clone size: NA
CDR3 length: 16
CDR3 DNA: TGTGCCAGCAGCTTGGGACAGGGTGGTACTGGAAACACCATATATTTT
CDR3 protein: CASSLGQGGTGNTIYF

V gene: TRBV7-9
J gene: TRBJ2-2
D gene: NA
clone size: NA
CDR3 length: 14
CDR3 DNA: TGTGCCAGCAGCTTAGGAGGCGTTACCGGGGAGCTGTTTTTT
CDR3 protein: CASSLGGVTGELFF

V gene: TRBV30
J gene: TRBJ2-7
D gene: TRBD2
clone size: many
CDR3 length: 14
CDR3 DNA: TGTGCCTGGAGACCGAGCGGGGTGGCCTACGAGCAGTACTTC
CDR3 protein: CAWRPSGVAYEQYF